This is a list of T cell receptor beta chains from one sample in a study of blood T cell repertoires in COVID-19. Profiling relied on immunoSEQ multiplex PCR, and the TCRdb table lists in-frame clones only, not all of them. The top ten clones hold approximately 3.3% of a sample with approximately 170,000 clones, around nine tenths of them seen once. Sequencing used peripheral blood. These receptors came from a man aged 18 to 35 with active or convalescent COVID-19. Both conserved end residues are part of each CDR3. The D gene is left open where the match is weak. Some rows have no size entry. The others give once, few or many, or a class for an expanded clone.

d_gene,j_gene,abundance,v_gene,CDR3aa,CDR3nt
NA,TRBJ1-5,NA,TRBV19,CASRPQANSNQPQHF,TGTGCCAGTAGACCTCAGGCGAATAGCAATCAGCCCCAGCATTTT
TRBD2,TRBJ2-7,many,TRBV7-6,CASSSGPNYEQYF,TGTGCCAGTAGTAGCGGGCCGAACTACGAGCAGTACTTC
NA,TRBJ1-4,few,TRBV25-1,CASSEGQKLFF,TGTGCCAGCAGCGAAGGGCAAAAACTGTTTTTT
NA,TRBJ2-3,NA,TRBV18,CASSSLVLDTQYF,TGTGCCAGCTCAAGTCTAGTCCTGGATACGCAGTATTTT
NA,TRBJ2-3,NA,TRBV10-1,CASSGDRETDTQYF,TGCGCCAGCAGTGGCGACCGGGAGACGGATACGCAGTATTTT
NA,TRBJ2-2,NA,TRBV5-4,CASSRGGGNTGELFF,TGTGCCAGCAGCCGGGGAGGGGGGAACACCGGGGAGCTGTTTTTT
NA,TRBJ2-2,once,TRBV2,CASSVTGTNTGELFF,TGTGCCAGCAGTGTAACAGGGACGAACACCGGGGAGCTGTTTTTT
NA,TRBJ2-1,NA,TRBV9,CASRDVLYNEQFF,TGTGCCAGCCGGGATGTGCTCTACAATGAGCAGTTCTTC
TRBD2,TRBJ2-1,NA,TRBV19,CASSLRGTSGPVSSYNEQFF,TGTGCCAGTAGTCTCCGGGGGACTAGCGGGCCTGTCAGCTCCTACAATGAGCAGTTCTTC
NA,TRBJ2-3,few,TRBV9,CASSVAGVGTDTQYF,TGTGCCAGCAGCGTAGCGGGAGTGGGCACAGATACGCAGTATTTT
NA,TRBJ1-1,NA,TRBV18,CASSPRNKQLNTEAFF,TGTGCCAGCTCACCACGAAATAAGCAATTGAACACTGAAGCTTTCTTT
TRBD1,TRBJ1-6,NA,TRBV6-6,CASSTGVVSPLHF,TGTGCCAGCAGTACAGGGGTTGTTTCACCCCTCCACTTT
TRBD2,TRBJ2-2,NA,TRBV3-1/TRBV3-2,CASSQRGGTNTGELFF,TGTGCCAGCAGCCAGCGGGGGGGGACCAACACCGGGGAGCTGTTTTTT
NA,TRBJ2-7,NA,TRBV2,CASSETPDGRIYEQYF,TGTGCCAGCAGTGAAACACCGGACGGGAGAATCTACGAGCAGTACTTC
NA,TRBJ2-7,NA,TRBV7-9,CASSPSGYEQYF,TGTGCCAGCAGCCCCTCCGGCTACGAGCAGTACTTC
TRBD2,TRBJ2-1,NA,TRBV10-3,CATGAGTSGREEQFF,TGTGCCACGGGGGCCGGGACTAGCGGGAGGGAGGAGCAGTTCTTC
NA,TRBJ1-2,NA,TRBV28,CASSNYATGLYGYTF,TGTGCCAGCAGTAACTATGCGACAGGACTCTATGGCTACACCTTC
NA,TRBJ1-1,NA,TRBV18,CASSPPGGTYTEAFF,TGTGCCAGCTCACCACCGGGAGGGACATACACTGAAGCTTTCTTT
NA,TRBJ2-7,NA,TRBV11-1,CASSLPLGRSSYEQYF,TGTGCCAGCAGCTTACCTTTGGGGCGTAGCTCCTACGAGCAGTACTTC
NA,TRBJ2-5,NA,TRBV9,CASSPRDWQETQYF,TGTGCCAGCAGCCCCAGGGACTGGCAAGAGACCCAGTACTTC
TRBD1,TRBJ1-5,NA,TRBV18,CASSPEQGLQPQHF,TGTGCCAGCTCGCCGGAACAGGGGTTGCAGCCCCAGCATTTT
NA,TRBJ1-6,NA,TRBV7-2,CASSPSAQTITLHF,TGTGCCAGCAGCCCCTCGGCCCAGACTATCACCCTCCACTTT
TRBD2,TRBJ2-3,NA,TRBV5-1,CASSLFSAGGSTDTQYF,TGCGCCAGCAGCTTGTTCTCAGCGGGGGGATCCACAGATACGCAGTATTTT
NA,TRBJ1-4,NA,TRBV13,CASSSPSRRPGGELFF,TGTGCCAGCAGCTCTCCATCCCGACGGCCCGGGGGAGAACTGTTTTTT
TRBD2,TRBJ2-5,NA,TRBV10-1,CASSDRLAGVETQYF,TGCGCCAGCAGTGATCGGCTAGCGGGGGTAGAGACCCAGTACTTC
TRBD2,TRBJ2-1,NA,TRBV2,CASKGMREKDNEQFF,TGTGCCAGCAAGGGTATGCGGGAGAAGGACAATGAGCAGTTCTTC
TRBD1,TRBJ1-6,few,TRBV7-2,CASSLRQGALAPLHF,TGTGCCAGCAGCTTAAGGCAGGGGGCGCTTGCACCCCTCCACTTT
TRBD2,TRBJ2-5,NA,TRBV9,CASSVGLAGSPLTQYF,TGTGCCAGCAGCGTAGGTCTAGCGGGGAGCCCCTTAACCCAGTACTTC
NA,TRBJ2-1,NA,TRBV10-3,CAISERGGTNNEQFF,TGTGCCATCAGTGAGAGAGGAGGGACCAACAATGAGCAGTTCTTC